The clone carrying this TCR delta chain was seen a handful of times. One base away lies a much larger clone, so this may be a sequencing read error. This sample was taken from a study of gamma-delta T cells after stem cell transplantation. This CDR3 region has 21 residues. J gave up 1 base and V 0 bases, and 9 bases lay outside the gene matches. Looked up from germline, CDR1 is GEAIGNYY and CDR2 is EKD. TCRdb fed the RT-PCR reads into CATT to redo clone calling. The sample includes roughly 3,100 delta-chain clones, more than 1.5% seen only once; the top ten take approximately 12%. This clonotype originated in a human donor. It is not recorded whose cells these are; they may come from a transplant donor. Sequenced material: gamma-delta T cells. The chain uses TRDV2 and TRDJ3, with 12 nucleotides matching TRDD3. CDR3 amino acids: CACDTLSLGDTGSWDTRQMFF. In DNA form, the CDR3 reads TGTGCCTGTGACACCTTGTCTCTGGGGGATACGGGATCCTGGGACACCCGACAGATGTTTTTC.